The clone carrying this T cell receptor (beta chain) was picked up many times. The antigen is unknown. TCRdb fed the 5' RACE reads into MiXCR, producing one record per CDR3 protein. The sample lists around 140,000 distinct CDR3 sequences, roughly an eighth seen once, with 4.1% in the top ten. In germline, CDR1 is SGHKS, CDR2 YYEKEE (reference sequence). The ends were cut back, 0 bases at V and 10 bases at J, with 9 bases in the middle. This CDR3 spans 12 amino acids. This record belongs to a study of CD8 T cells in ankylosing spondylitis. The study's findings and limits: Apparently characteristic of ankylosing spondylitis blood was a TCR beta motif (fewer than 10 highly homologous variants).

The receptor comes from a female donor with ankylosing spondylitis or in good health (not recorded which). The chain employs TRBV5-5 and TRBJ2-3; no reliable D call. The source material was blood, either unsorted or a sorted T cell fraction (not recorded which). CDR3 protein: CASSLGLEPQYF. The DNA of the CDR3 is TGTGCCAGCAGCTTGGGGTTAGAGCCGCAGTATTTT.